One sample yielded the 7 T cell receptor beta chains listed below, sequenced in a study of CD4 T cells in relation to SARS-CoV-2 and coronaviruses. For these receptors, no antigen is known. Profiling relied on immunoSEQ multiplex PCR, and the TCRdb table lists in-frame clones only, not all of them. The repertoire holds about 36,000 clones, with just over 75% as singletons. The material sequenced was memory CD4+ T cells from PBMCs, cultured in vitro. These receptors all come from an adult with COVID-19.

There are a few counts of this clone. The V and J genes are TRBV12-5 and TRBJ2-3, with 14 positions matching TRBD2. Germline CDR1 reads LGHNT; CDR2 reads FRNRAP. The CDR3 extends over 15 amino acids. The V segment lost 6 bases and the J segment 4 bases; nucleotides outside the gene matches: 3. The CDR3: CASGLGLAGADTQYF. CDR3 DNA sequence: TGTGCTAGTGGACTGGGACTAGCGGGAGCAGATACGCAGTATTTT.

This chain joins TRBV28 and TRBJ2-7; no clear D gene. The CDR3 runs 12 residues. Germline assignment: CDR1 MDHEN and CDR2 SYDVKM. V dropped 8 bases and J dropped 2 bases, with 10 bases sitting between them. This chain's CDR3 is CASLSAAYEQYF. Here the CDR3 DNA reads TGTGCCAGCCTGTCAGCCGCCTACGAGCAGTACTTC.

The rearrangement links TRBV28 to TRBJ2-3; D is ambiguous. The V and J ends lost 3 bases and 1 base respectively, with 14 bases between them. Germline assignment: CDR1 MDHEN and CDR2 SYDVKM. The CDR3 has 16 amino acids. CDR3 loop: CASSLDLITGTDTQYF. For the CDR3, the DNA is TGTGCCAGCAGTTTGGACCTAATCACCGGCACAGATACGCAGTATTTT.

The gene calls are TRBV19 and TRBJ1-1, with 7 bases fitting TRBD1. Germline V lookup: CDR1 LNHDA, CDR2 SQIVND (reference sequence). Trimming removed 4 bases from V and 3 bases from J; junction bases left unmatched: 2. The CDR3 is 13 residues long. Here the CDR3 reads CASSNDRDTEAFF. In DNA, the CDR3 is TGTGCCAGTAGTAACGACAGGGACACTGAAGCTTTCTTT.

The chain has TRBV19 and TRBJ1-5; possible D gene TRBD1, 5 bases. Trimming removed 5 bases at V and 0 bases at J, with 23 bases between. The germline gives CDR1 LNHDA, CDR2 SQIVND (reference sequence). This CDR3 is built from 19 residues. The CDR3 here is CASSLSFRDVGDSNQPQHF. CDR3 bases: TGTGCCAGTAGTCTGAGCTTCCGGGACGTAGGGGATAGCAATCAGCCCCAGCATTTT.

The chain is built from TRBV9 and TRBJ2-1; 7 bases fit TRBD2. V lost 5 bases, J lost 9 bases, and 5 bases stayed unmatched. The CDR3 consists of 12 residues. Germline CDR1 and CDR2: SGDLS and YYNGEE. CDR3 sequence: CASSQRDGEQFF. The CDR3 DNA sequence: TGTGCCAGCAGTCAGCGGGACGGTGAGCAGTTCTTC.

The J gene is TRBJ2-3, the V gene TRBV6-6; D possibly corresponds to TRBD1 (6 bases). CDR3 size: 15 residues. Germline values: CDR1 MNHNY, CDR2 SVGAGI (reference sequence). The ends were cut back, 5 bases at V and 4 bases at J, with 16 bases in the middle. The CDR3 region has the DNA TGTGCCAGCAGTAAACAGGGCCCAAATTCAGATACGCAGTATTTT. Translated, it gives CASSKQGPNSDTQYF.